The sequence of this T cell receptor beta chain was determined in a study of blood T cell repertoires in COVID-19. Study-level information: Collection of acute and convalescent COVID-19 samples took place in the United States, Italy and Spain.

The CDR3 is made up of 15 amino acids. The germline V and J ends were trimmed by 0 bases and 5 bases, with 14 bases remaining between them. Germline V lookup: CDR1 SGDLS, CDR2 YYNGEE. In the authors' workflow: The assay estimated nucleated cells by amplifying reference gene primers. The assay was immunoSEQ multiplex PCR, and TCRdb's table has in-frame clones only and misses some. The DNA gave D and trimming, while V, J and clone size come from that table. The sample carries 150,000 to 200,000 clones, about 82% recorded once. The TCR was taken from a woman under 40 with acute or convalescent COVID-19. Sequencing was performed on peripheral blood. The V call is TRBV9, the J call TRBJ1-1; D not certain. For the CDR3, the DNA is TGTGCCAGCAGCGTAGATAGAGATCCGAGGACTGAAGCTTTCTTT. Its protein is CASSVDRDPRTEAFF.